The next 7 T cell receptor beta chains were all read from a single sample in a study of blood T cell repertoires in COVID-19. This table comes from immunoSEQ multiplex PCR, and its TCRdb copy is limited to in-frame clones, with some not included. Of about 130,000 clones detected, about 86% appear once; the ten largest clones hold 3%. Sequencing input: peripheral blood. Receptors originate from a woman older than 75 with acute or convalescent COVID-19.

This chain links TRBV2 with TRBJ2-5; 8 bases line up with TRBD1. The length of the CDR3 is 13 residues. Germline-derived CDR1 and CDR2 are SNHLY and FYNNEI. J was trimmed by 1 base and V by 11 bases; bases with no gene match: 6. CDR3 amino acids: CAGDRGSQETQYF. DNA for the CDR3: TGTGCCGGAGACAGGGGCTCCCAAGAGACCCAGTACTTC.

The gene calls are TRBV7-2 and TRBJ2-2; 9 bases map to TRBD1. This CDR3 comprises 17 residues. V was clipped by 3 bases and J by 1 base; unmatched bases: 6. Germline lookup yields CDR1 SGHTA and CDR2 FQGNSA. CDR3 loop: CASSFYPGQGNTGELFF. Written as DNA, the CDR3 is TGTGCCAGCAGCTTTTATCCGGGACAGGGGAACACCGGGGAGCTGTTTTTT. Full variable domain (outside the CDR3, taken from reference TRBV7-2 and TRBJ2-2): GAGVSQSPSNKVTEKGKDVELRCDPISGHTALYWYRQSLGQGLEFLIYFQGNSAPDKSGLPSDRFSAERTGGSVSTLTIQRTQQEDSAVYLCASSFYPGQGNTGELFFGEGSRLTVL.

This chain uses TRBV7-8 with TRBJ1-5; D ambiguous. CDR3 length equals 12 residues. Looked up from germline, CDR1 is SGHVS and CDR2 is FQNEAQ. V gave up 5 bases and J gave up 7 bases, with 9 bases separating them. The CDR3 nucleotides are TGTGCCAGCAGCGCGGCAGCCCAGCCCCAGCATTTT. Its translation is CASSAAAQPQHF.

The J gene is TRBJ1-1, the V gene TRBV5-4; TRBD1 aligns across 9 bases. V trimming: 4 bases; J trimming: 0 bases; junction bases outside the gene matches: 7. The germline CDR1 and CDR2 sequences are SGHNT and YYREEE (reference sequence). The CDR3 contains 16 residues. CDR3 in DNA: TGTGCCAGCAGCCCCGGGACAGGGTGGGTGAACACTGAAGCTTTCTTT. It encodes CASSPGTGWVNTEAFF.

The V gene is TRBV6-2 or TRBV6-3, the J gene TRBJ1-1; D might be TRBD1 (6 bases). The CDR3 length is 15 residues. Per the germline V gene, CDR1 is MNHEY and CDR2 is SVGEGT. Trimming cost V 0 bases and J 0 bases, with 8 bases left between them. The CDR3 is CASSYSQGMNTEAFF. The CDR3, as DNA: TGTGCCAGCAGTTACTCCCAGGGGATGAACACTGAAGCTTTCTTT.

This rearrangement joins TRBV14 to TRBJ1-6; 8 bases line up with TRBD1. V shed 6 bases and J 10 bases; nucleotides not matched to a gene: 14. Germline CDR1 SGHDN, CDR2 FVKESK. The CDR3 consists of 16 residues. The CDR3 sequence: CASRLSGSGGRSPLHF. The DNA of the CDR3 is TGTGCCAGCAGACTCTCCGGTTCAGGGGGCCGCTCACCCCTCCACTTT.

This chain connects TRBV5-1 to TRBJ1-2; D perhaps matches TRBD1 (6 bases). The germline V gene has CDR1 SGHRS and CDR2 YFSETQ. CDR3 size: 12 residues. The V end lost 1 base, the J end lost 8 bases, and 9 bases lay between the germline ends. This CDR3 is CASSLRGGGYTF. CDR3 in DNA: TGCGCCAGCAGCTTGAGGGGGGGAGGCTACACCTTC.